Listed below are T cell receptor beta chains from one sample, sequenced in a study of CD8+ T cells in alopecia areata. Assay used: immunoSEQ multiplex PCR; TCRdb lists only in-frame clones, some missing. Of approximately 150,000 clones in the sample, approximately 62% were seen once. The sample here was CD4+ T cells sorted from blood, taken at week 24, from a patient treated with tofacitinib. Receptors originate from a human donor with alopecia areata. The CDR3 runs from the conserved cysteine through the conserved F or W. A D gene is named only where the DNA matches it firmly. Where a row states a size, it is once, few, many or the class of an expanded clone; other rows omit it.

J,V,D,size,DNA,CDR3
TRBJ2-4,TRBV30,TRBD1,few,TGTGCGGTCCAAAGAAGGGACAGGGATTCCAAAAACATTCAGTACTTC,CAVQRRDRDSKNIQYF
TRBJ2-7,TRBV6-6,.,.,TGTGCCAGCAGTTACTCTCCGGCCGGAGAGCAGTACTTC,CASSYSPAGEQYF
TRBJ1-6,TRBV6-6,.,.,TGTGCCAGCAGTTCTCGGCAGTTTAATTCACCCCTCCACTTT,CASSSRQFNSPLHF
TRBJ2-2,TRBV29-1,TRBD1,.,TGCAGCGCCACCCTCCCTGGACAGGGAACCACCGGGGAGCTGTTTTTT,CSATLPGQGTTGELFF
TRBJ1-6,TRBV18,TRBD1,.,TGTGCCAGCTCACCCCGGGACAGCAATAATTCACCCCTCCACTTT,CASSPRDSNNSPLHF
TRBJ1-6,TRBV19,.,.,TGTGCCGCGGAGAATTCACCCCTCCACTTT,CAAENSPLHF
TRBJ2-7,TRBV2,.,.,TGTGCCAGCAGTGAGATCTCCTACGAGCAGTACTTC,CASSEISYEQYF
TRBJ1-6,TRBV15,.,.,TGTGCCACCAGCAGAGAGGGTTTGAGTAATTCACCCCTCCACTTT,CATSREGLSNSPLHF
TRBJ2-5,TRBV27,.,.,.,CASSLTSQGAVFGQETQYF
TRBJ2-5,TRBV29-1,TRBD2,.,TGCAGCGCCCTCGGCGTGTCCCGGGGGGCCCAGTACTTC,CSALGVSRGAQYF
TRBJ1-1,TRBV30,.,.,TGTGCCTGGAGCCGTTACGGGATGAACACTGAAGCTTTCTTT,CAWSRYGMNTEAFF
TRBJ2-5,TRBV7-9,TRBD1,once,TGTGCCAGCAGCTTAAGCAGGGGGCGCGAGACCCAGTACTTC,CASSLSRGRETQYF
TRBJ1-1,TRBV30,.,.,TGTGCCTGGAGTCACAAACTGAACACTGAAGCTTTCTTT,CAWSHKLNTEAFF
TRBJ2-5,TRBV29-1,TRBD2,.,TGCAGCGCAGGGACTAGGGAGACCCAGTACTTC,CSAGTRETQYF
TRBJ1-1,TRBV7-8,.,few,TGTGCCAGCAGCGCGGGCCAGGGTCGGGGAGCTTTCTTT,CASSAGQGRGAFF
TRBJ1-5,TRBV15,.,.,TGTGCCACCAGCTATGGTGAGGGGTCACGCAATCAGCCCCAGCATTTT,CATSYGEGSRNQPQHF
TRBJ1-1,TRBV4-1,TRBD1,.,TGCGCCAGCAGCCAAGATCAGGGGACAGGCGTCCCTTTCTTT,CASSQDQGTGVPFF
TRBJ2-2,TRBV12-5,.,.,TGTGCTAGTGGTTCCTCCCGGGCTAGCTGGTCCGGGGAGCTGTTTTTT,CASGSSRASWSGELFF
TRBJ1-5,TRBV11-2,.,few,TGTGCCAGCAGCCTGAGTCACAATCAGCCCCAGCATTTT,CASSLSHNQPQHF
TRBJ2-5,TRBV2,.,.,TGTGCCAGCAGGGACACAGGGAAAGAGACCCAGTACTTC,CASRDTGKETQYF
TRBJ1-2,TRBV6-5,.,.,TGTGCCAGCAGTGCAGGGATGCTCAACTATGGCTACACCTTC,CASSAGMLNYGYTF
TRBJ1-2,TRBV15,.,.,TGTGCCACCAGGAGGAGCAATGGGAACTATGGCTACACCTTC,CATRRSNGNYGYTF
TRBJ1-2,TRBV6-5,.,.,TGTGCCAGCATGGCAGGGTCCGGGGGCTATGGCTACACCTTC,CASMAGSGGYGYTF
TRBJ1-2,TRBV30,.,.,TGTGCCTGGAGTGCCGGGACTGGGGTCGGGGGCTACACCTTC,CAWSAGTGVGGYTF
TRBJ1-2,TRBV30,.,.,TGTGCCTGGAGCCTATACTATGGCTACACCTTC,CAWSLYYGYTF
TRBJ1-2,TRBV20-1,TRBD1,once,TGCAGTGCTAGGGGACAGACCTTCTACACCTTC,CSARGQTFYTF
TRBJ2-2,TRBV29-1,TRBD2,.,TGCAGCGTTTCTAGCGGGGGGGCGGCCGGGGAGCTGTTTTTT,CSVSSGGAAGELFF
TRBJ2-3,TRBV4-2,TRBD1,.,TGTGCCAGCAGCCAAGCCGGACAGGGGGCAAGTGGTACGCAGTATTTT,CASSQAGQGASGTQYF
TRBJ2-1,TRBV25-1,.,.,TGTGCCAGCAGTGAGAGGACCATGGACAATGAGCAGTTCTTC,CASSERTMDNEQFF
TRBJ1-3,TRBV29-1,.,.,TGCAGCGTCGGACATAACTCTGGAAACACCATATATTTT,CSVGHNSGNTIYF
TRBJ1-2,TRBV4-1,.,.,TGCGCCAGCAGCCAAGATAGGGTCTATGGCTACACCTTC,CASSQDRVYGYTF
TRBJ1-1,TRBV29-1,.,once,TGCAGCGTTGAAGAGTCCGGGACTGAAGCTTTCTTT,CSVEESGTEAFF
TRBJ2-5,TRBV30,.,.,TGTGCCTGGAGTGTAAGGGGTGAGACCCAGTACTTC,CAWSVRGETQYF
TRBJ1-2,TRBV14,.,many,TGTGCCAGCAGCCCGGGACGCCCGGACTATGGCTACACCTTC,CASSPGRPDYGYTF
TRBJ2-5,TRBV18,TRBD2,.,TGTGCCAGCTCATTCCTAGCGGGGTCGACAGAGACCCAGTACTTC,CASSFLAGSTETQYF
TRBJ1-2,TRBV18,.,.,TGTGCCAGCTCACGACCAACCAACGAGCCCGCCACGGGCTACACCTTC,CASSRPTNEPATGYTF
TRBJ2-7,TRBV30,TRBD1,.,TGTGCCTGGAGTCCAGGACAGGGTGCGTACGAGCAGTACTTC,CAWSPGQGAYEQYF
TRBJ2-7,TRBV23-1,TRBD1,few,TGCGCCAGCAGTCACCACTACAGGGGGCGCGCGCAGTGGAGTCCGCAGTGGTACTTC,CASSHHYRGRAQWSPQWYF
TRBJ1-1,TRBV14,.,.,TGTGCCAGCAGCTATTCCCGGGGGCAGGCTTTCTTT,CASSYSRGQAFF
TRBJ1-2,TRBV27,.,.,TGTGCCAGCAGTTTAACGATCAGGCCGTGGGGTGGCTACACCTTC,CASSLTIRPWGGYTF
TRBJ1-5,TRBV7-8,.,few,TGTGCCAGCAGCTCAACACCGGCCGGGCCCCAGCATTTT,CASSSTPAGPQHF
TRBJ1-2,TRBV5-1,.,.,TGCGCCAGCAGCTTGGATCTCGTCAGAGGCTACACCTTC,CASSLDLVRGYTF
TRBJ2-6,TRBV25-1,.,.,TGTGCCAGCAGTGCACAGGGAAACGTCCTGACTTTC,CASSAQGNVLTF
TRBJ2-3,TRBV18,.,.,TGTGCCAGCTCACCAAGACAGAGCACAGATACGCAGTATTTT,CASSPRQSTDTQYF
TRBJ1-2,TRBV6-5,.,.,TGTGCCAGCACCAGAGGGGGTGGCTACACCTTC,CASTRGGGYTF
TRBJ1-6,TRBV6-5,.,.,TGTGCCAGCAGTGGGGGTGGGGCTTCACCCCTCCACTTT,CASSGGGASPLHF
TRBJ2-6,TRBV11-2,.,.,TGTGCCAGCAGCCCCCGAATCGCCTCTGGGGCCAACGTCCTGACTTTC,CASSPRIASGANVLTF